The present T cell receptor beta chain was sequenced within a study of cytotoxic CD8 clonotypes in ibrutinib-treated CLL. Across the whole study: IGHV unmutated roughly 17; relapsed/refractory around twelve; treatment-naive more than 14.

Produced via immunoSEQ multiplex PCR; TCRdb's table is partial and in-frame only. Here the sample spans about 34,000 clones, around 70% being singletons. CDR3 length: 14 amino acids. The germline V gene has CDR1 SGDLS and CDR2 YYNGEE. Trimming left V 1 base short and J 4 bases short, with 11 bases between. This clone was recorded once. This TCR came from a human donor with chronic lymphocytic leukemia. The chain recombines TRBV9 with TRBJ1-1; D gene unclear. Sequencing was performed on PBMCs, taken before ibrutinib treatment. CDR3 sequence (DNA): TGTGCCAGCAGCGTATACAGTGAGGCCACTGAAGCTTTCTTT. This codes for CASSVYSEATEAFF.